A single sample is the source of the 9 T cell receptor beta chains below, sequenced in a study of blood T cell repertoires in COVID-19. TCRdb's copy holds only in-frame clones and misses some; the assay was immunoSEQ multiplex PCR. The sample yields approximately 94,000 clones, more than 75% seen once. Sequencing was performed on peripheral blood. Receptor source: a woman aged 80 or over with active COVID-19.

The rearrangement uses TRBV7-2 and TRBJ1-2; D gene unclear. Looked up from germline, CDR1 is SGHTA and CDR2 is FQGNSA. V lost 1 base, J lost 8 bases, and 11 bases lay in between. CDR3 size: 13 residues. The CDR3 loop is CASSLVRGGGYTF. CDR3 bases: TGTGCCAGCAGCTTAGTCCGGGGTGGGGGCTACACCTTC.

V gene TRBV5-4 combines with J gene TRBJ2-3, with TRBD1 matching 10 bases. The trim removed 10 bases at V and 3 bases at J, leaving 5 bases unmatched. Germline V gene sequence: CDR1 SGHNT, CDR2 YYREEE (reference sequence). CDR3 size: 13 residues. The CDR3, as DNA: TGTGCCGTCCGGGACAGGGGTACAGATACGCAGTATTTT. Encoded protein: CAVRDRGTDTQYF. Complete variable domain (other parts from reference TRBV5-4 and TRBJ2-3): ETGVTQSPTHLIKTRGQQVTLRCSSQSGHNTVSWYQQALGQGPQFIFQYYREEENGRGNFPPRFSGLQFPNYSSELNVNALELDDSALYLCAVRDRGTDTQYFGPGTRLTVL.

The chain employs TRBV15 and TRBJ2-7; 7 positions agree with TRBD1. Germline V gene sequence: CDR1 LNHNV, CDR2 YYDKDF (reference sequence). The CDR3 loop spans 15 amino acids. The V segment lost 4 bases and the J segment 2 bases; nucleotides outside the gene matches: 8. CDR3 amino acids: CATSKGAGRTYEQYF. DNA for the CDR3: TGTGCCACCAGCAAGGGGGCAGGGCGAACCTACGAGCAGTACTTC.

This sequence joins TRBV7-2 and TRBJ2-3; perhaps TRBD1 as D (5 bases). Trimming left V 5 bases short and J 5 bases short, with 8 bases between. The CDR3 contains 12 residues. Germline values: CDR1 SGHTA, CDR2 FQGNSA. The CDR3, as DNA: TGTGCCAGCAGCCCTCAGGGAGATACGCAGTATTTT. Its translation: CASSPQGDTQYF.

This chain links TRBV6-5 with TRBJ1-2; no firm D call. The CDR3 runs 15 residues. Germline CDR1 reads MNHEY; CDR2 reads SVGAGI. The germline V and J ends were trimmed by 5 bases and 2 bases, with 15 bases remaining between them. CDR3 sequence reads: CASSRDFAGNYGYTF. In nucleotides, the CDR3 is TGTGCCAGCAGTAGGGATTTTGCGGGAAACTATGGCTACACCTTC.

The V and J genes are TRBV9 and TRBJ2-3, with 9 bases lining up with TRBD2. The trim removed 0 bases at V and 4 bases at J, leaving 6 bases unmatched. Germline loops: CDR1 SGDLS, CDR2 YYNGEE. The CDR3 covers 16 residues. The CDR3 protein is CASSVEWREGSDTQYF. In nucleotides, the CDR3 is TGTGCCAGCAGCGTAGAATGGCGGGAGGGATCAGATACGCAGTATTTT. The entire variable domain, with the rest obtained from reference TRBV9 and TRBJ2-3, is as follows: DSGVTQTPKHLITATGQRVTLRCSPRSGDLSVYWYQQSLDQGLQFLIQYYNGEERAKGNILERFSAQQFPDLHSELNLSSLELGDSALYFCASSVEWREGSDTQYFGPGTRLTVL.

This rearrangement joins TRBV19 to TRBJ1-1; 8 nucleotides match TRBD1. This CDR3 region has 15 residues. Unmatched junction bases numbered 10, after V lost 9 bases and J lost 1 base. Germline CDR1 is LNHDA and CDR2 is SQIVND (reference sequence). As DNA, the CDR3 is TGTGCCAGCTCCCGGACAGGGAGGGGGAACACTGAAGCTTTCTTT. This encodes CASSRTGRGNTEAFF.

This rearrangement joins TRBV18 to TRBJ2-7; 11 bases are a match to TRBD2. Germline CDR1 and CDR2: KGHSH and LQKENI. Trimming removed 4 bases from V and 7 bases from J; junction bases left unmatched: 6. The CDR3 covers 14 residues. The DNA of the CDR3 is TGTGCCAGCTCACTGACTAGCGGGATTCGGGAGCAGTACTTC. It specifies CASSLTSGIREQYF.

The CDR3: CASSLQANQPQHF. CDR3 DNA: TGTGCCAGCAGTTTACAGGCCAATCAGCCCCAGCATTTT. The chain joins TRBV12-3 or TRBV12-4 to TRBJ1-5; no clear D. The CDR3 runs 13 residues. Trimming pared 2 bases from V and 3 bases from J, leaving 5 bases between.